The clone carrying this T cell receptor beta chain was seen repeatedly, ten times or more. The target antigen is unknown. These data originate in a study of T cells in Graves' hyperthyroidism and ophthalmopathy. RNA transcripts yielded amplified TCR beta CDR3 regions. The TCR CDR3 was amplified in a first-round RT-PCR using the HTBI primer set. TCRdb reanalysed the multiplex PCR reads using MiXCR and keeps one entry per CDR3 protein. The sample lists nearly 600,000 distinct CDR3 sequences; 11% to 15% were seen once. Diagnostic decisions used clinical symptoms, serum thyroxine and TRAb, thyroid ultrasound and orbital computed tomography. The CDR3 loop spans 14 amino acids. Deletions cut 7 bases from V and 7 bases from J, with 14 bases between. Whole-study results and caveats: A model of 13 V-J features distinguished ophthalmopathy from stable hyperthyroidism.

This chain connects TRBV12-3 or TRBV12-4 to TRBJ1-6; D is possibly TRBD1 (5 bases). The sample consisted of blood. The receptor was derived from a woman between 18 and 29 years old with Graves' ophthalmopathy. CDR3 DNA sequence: TGTGCCAGCACCTCGGGGGGATCCAATTCACCCCTCCACTTT. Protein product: CASTSGGSNSPLHF.